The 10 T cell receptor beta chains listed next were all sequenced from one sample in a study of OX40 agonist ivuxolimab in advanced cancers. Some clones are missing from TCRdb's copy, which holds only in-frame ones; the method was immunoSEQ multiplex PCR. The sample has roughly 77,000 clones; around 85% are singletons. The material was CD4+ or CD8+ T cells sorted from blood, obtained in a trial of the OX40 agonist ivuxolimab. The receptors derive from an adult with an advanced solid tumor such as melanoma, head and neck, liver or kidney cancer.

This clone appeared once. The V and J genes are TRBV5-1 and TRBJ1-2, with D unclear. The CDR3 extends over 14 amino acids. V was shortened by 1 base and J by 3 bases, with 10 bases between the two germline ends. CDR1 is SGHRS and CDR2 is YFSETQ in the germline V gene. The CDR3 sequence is CASSLIRADYGYTF. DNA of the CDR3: TGCGCCAGCAGCTTGATAAGGGCTGACTATGGCTACACCTTC.

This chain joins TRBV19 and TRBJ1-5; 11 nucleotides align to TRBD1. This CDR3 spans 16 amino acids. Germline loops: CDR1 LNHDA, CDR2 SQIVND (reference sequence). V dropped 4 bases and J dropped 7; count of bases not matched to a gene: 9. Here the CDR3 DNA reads TGTGCCAGTAGTACCCGGGACAGGGGGTCGGGGCAGCCCCAGCATTTT. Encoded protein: CASSTRDRGSGQPQHF.

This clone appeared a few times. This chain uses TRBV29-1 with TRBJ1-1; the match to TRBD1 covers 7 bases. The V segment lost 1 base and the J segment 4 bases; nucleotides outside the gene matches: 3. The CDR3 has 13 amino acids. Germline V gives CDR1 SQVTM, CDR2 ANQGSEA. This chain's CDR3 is CSVEARQGTEAFF. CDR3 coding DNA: TGCAGCGTTGAAGCGAGACAGGGCACTGAAGCTTTCTTT.

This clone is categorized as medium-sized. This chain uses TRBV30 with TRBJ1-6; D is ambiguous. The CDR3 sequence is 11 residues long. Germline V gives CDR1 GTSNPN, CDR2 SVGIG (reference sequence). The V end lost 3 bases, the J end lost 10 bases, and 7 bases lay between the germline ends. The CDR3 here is CAWSRSSPLHF. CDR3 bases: TGTGCCTGGAGCCGATCCTCACCCCTCCACTTT.

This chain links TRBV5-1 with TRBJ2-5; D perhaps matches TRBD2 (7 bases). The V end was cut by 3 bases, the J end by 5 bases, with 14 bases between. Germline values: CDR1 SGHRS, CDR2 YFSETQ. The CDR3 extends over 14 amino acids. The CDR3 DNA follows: TGCGCCAGCAGCTGGGAGGGACAAAGGGAGACCCAGTACTTC. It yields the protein CASSWEGQRETQYF.

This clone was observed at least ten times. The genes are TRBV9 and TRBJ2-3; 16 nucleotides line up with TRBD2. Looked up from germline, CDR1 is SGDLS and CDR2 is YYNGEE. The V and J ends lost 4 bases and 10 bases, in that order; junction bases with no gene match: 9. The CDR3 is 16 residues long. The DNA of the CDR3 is TGTGCCAGCAGCTCTCCGGGACTAGCGGGGGGGAAAGCGCAGTATTTT. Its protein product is CASSSPGLAGGKAQYF.

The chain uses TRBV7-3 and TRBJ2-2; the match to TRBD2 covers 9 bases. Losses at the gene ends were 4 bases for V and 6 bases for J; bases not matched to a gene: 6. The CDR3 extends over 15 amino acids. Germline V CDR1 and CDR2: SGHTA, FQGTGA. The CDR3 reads CASSSGLAGSGELFF. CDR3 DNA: TGTGCCAGCAGCTCGGGACTAGCAGGGTCCGGGGAGCTGTTTTTT.

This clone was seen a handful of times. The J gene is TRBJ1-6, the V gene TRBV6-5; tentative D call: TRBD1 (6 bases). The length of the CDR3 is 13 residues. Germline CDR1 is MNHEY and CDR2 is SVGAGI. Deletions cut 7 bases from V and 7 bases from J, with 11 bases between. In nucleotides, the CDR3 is TGTGCCAGCACAGGGACATCGAATTCACCCCTCCACTTT. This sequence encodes CASTGTSNSPLHF.

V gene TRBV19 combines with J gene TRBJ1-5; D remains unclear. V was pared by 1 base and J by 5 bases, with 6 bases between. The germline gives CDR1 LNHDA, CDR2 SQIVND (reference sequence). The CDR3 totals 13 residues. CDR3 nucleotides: TGTGCCAGTAGTATAGTAACGCATCAGCCCCAGCATTTT. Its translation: CASSIVTHQPQHF.

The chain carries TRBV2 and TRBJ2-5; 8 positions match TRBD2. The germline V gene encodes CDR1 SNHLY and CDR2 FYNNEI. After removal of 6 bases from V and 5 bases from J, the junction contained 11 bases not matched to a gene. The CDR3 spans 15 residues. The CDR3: CASRRQAGEVETQYF. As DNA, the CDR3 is TGTGCCAGCAGACGTCAAGCGGGGGAGGTGGAGACCCAGTACTTC.